The 22 T cell receptor beta chains below were found in one sample sequenced in a study of Tregs in tolerant kidney transplant recipients. Repertoires were generated with immunoSEQ multiplex PCR, while TCRdb's copy carries only in-frame clones and drops some. The data show around 75,000 clones, less than 90% seen once. Sequenced material: CD4+ T cells from blood, taken before the transplant. These receptors came from a human donor who received a combined kidney and bone marrow transplant.

This sequence joins TRBV2 and TRBJ2-1; 11 bases line up with TRBD1. The germline CDR1 and CDR2 sequences are SNHLY and FYNNEI. Trimming took 4 bases from V and 9 from J; bases not matched to a gene: 5. This CDR3 spans 14 amino acids. As DNA, the CDR3 is TGTGCCAGCAGTGTAACGGGGACAGGGGGTGAGCAGTTCTTC. It translates to CASSVTGTGGEQFF.

The rearrangement links TRBV6-5 to TRBJ2-5; TRBD1 aligns across 7 bases. There are 14 residues in the CDR3. Germline CDR1 and CDR2: MNHEY and SVGAGI. J was trimmed by 3 bases and V by 10 bases; bases with no gene match: 11. The CDR3, as DNA: TGTGCCACCTCTGGTTCTACAGGGGAAGAGACCCAGTACTTC. Protein product: CATSGSTGEETQYF.

This chain connects TRBV4-3 to TRBJ1-2; 7 bases fit TRBD1. CDR3 size: 17 residues. Germline assignment: CDR1 LGHNA and CDR2 YSLEER. J gave up 2 bases and V 0 bases, and 9 bases lay outside the gene matches. CDR3 in DNA: TGCGCCAGCAGCCAAGAAAGAGACAGGGTTAACAACTATGGCTACACCTTC. Its translation is CASSQERDRVNNYGYTF.

The genes are TRBV30 and TRBJ2-5, with 8 bases identical to TRBD1. V was pared by 3 bases and J by 5 bases, with 5 bases of the junction left unmatched. CDR3 length equals 13 residues. Germline V gene sequence: CDR1 GTSNPN, CDR2 SVGIG (reference sequence). CDR3 coding DNA: TGTGCCTGGAGCCTGGACAGGGACGAGACCCAGTACTTC. Protein product: CAWSLDRDETQYF.

The chain recombines TRBV27 with TRBJ2-2; 10 nucleotides match TRBD2. After removal of 7 bases from V and 3 bases from J, the junction contained 5 bases not matched to a gene. The germline V gene has CDR1 MNHEY and CDR2 SMNVEV (reference sequence). This CDR3 is 15 amino acids long. This CDR3 is CASTPSGSHTGELFF. CDR3 nucleotide sequence: TGTGCCAGCACCCCTAGCGGGAGTCACACCGGGGAGCTGTTTTTT.

The chain has TRBV28 and TRBJ1-3; D gene uncertain. With 1 base removed from V and 1 base from J, the gap between germline ends came to 17 bases. CDR3 length: 18 residues. The germline V gene encodes CDR1 MDHEN and CDR2 SYDVKM. CDR3 nucleotides: TGTGCCAGCAGTTTATATATTTTCCGGGATGCTTCTGGAAACACCATATATTTT. Encoded protein: CASSLYIFRDASGNTIYF.

CDR3 nucleotide sequence: TGTGCCAGCAGCTTAACGGAGGGAGAGACTGAAGCTTTCTTT. This encodes CASSLTEGETEAFF. This chain uses TRBV11-2 with TRBJ1-1; D remains ambiguous. The CDR3 is 14 residues long. V was pared by 2 bases and J by 5 bases, with 12 bases between. Per the germline V gene, CDR1 is SGHAT and CDR2 is FQNNGV. Full variable domain (missing parts from reference TRBV11-2 and TRBJ1-1): EAGVAQSPRYKIIEKRQSVAFWCNPISGHATLYWYQQILGQGPKLLIQFQNNGVVDDSQLPKDRFSAERLKGVDSTLKIQPAKLEDSAVYLCASSLTEGETEAFFGQGTRLTVV.

The chain is built from TRBV11-3 and TRBJ2-7, with D perhaps matching TRBD2 (6 bases). Trimming cost V 4 bases and J 7 bases, with 11 bases left between them. Germline V gives CDR1 SGHNT, CDR2 YENEEA. This CDR3 is 12 amino acids long. CDR3 nucleotide sequence: TGTGCCAGCAGCTGGGGAGGAGGTGAGCAGTACTTC. As protein: CASSWGGGEQYF. Based on the CDR3 plus reference TRBV11-3 and TRBJ2-7, the full variable domain is EAGVVQSPRYKIIEKKQPVAFWCNPISGHNTLYWYLQNLGQGPELLIRYENEEAVDDSQLPKDRFSAERLKGVDSTLKIQPAELGDSAVYLCASSWGGGEQYFGPGTRLTVT.

The sample holds one count of this clone. V gene TRBV5-1 combines with J gene TRBJ2-7; the match to TRBD1 covers 8 bases. The V and J ends lost 4 bases and 7 bases, in that order; junction bases with no gene match: 10. This CDR3 is built from 14 residues. Germline values: CDR1 SGHRS, CDR2 YFSETQ. The CDR3 loop reads CASSGGTGAFEQYF. Here the CDR3 DNA reads TGCGCCAGCAGCGGAGGGACAGGTGCCTTTGAGCAGTACTTC.

The rearrangement links TRBV2 to TRBJ1-2, with D hard to call. CDR1 and CDR2 from the germline V gene are SNHLY and FYNNEI. This CDR3 has 14 amino acids. The V and J ends lost 1 base and 8 bases respectively, with 14 bases between them. CDR3 DNA sequence: TGTGCCAGCAGTGAAGTCGTAGCGGGAAGGGGCTACACCTTC. Translation: CASSEVVAGRGYTF.

Comments on this clone: The same CDR3 can be traced to other DNA sequences in this sample. The chain couples TRBV2 to TRBJ1-3; weak D call: TRBD1 (5 bases). Trimming stripped 5 bases from V and 0 bases from J, with 14 bases between. Germline-derived CDR1 and CDR2 are SNHLY and FYNNEI. The CDR3 has 16 amino acids. CDR3 residues: CASSRWTSSSGNTIYF. CDR3 nucleotide sequence: TGTGCCAGCAGTCGTTGGACATCCTCCTCTGGAAACACCATATATTTT.

The chain carries TRBV9 and TRBJ2-5; D possibly corresponds to TRBD1 (6 bases). CDR1 and CDR2 (germline): SGDLS, YYNGEE. This CDR3 region has 16 residues. V was pared by 0 bases and J by 2 bases, with 14 bases between. The CDR3 loop is CASSVATGKQQETQYF. CDR3 DNA: TGTGCCAGCAGCGTAGCCACAGGGAAGCAGCAAGAGACCCAGTACTTC.

Only a few counts were recorded for this clone. The chain links TRBV7-2 to TRBJ2-2, with D perhaps TRBD1 (5 bases). The V and J ends lost 5 bases and 4 bases respectively, with 17 bases between them. The length of the CDR3 is 16 residues. CDR1 and CDR2 (germline): SGHTA, FQGNSA. The CDR3 DNA follows: TGTGCCAGCAGCCCAACCGGGCGAAGGGGCACCGGGGAGCTGTTTTTT. It codes for CASSPTGRRGTGELFF.

The rearrangement joins TRBV7-2 to TRBJ1-5, with no clear D. Trimming removed 1 base at V and 5 bases at J, with 3 bases between. CDR1 and CDR2 (germline): SGHTA, FQGNSA. CDR3 length: 12 residues. The CDR3 here is CASSLGDQPQHF. As DNA, the CDR3 is TGTGCCAGCAGCTTAGGAGATCAGCCCCAGCATTTT.

The rearrangement links TRBV28 to TRBJ2-7; weak D call: TRBD2 (5 bases). The V gene lost 5 bases and the J gene lost 6 bases, with 8 bases spanning the gap. CDR3 size: 11 residues. Germline V gene data show CDR1 as MDHEN and CDR2 as SYDVKM. As DNA, the CDR3 is TGTGCCAGCAGTGGGAGTTTCGAGCAGTACTTC. Its protein product is CASSGSFEQYF.

The gene calls are TRBV19 and TRBJ1-5; TRBD1 matches at 10 bases. V was pared by 9 bases and J by 4 bases, with 6 bases of the junction left unmatched. The CDR3 has 14 residues. Germline CDR1 and CDR2: LNHDA and SQIVND (reference sequence). CDR3: CASQRDRGNQPQHF. CDR3 DNA: TGTGCCAGCCAAAGGGACAGGGGAAATCAGCCCCAGCATTTT.

This clone was counted ten times or more. The chain joins TRBV7-2 to TRBJ2-7; 8 positions agree with TRBD1. Germline loops: CDR1 SGHTA, CDR2 FQGNSA. This CDR3 is 17 amino acids long. J lost 2 bases, V lost 0 bases, and 9 bases had no gene match. CDR3 sequence (DNA): TGTGCCAGCAGCTTAGCAGCCGGGACAGGATCCCCCTACGAGCAGTACTTC. Its translation is CASSLAAGTGSPYEQYF.

This clone was counted only a few times. This chain connects TRBV11-1 to TRBJ2-7, with D possibly TRBD1 on 5 matching bases. V lost 2 bases to trimming and J lost 2 bases, with 10 bases between them. CDR1 and CDR2 (germline): SGHAT, FQDESV (reference sequence). The CDR3 is 14 residues long. CDR3 in DNA: TGTGCCAGCAGCTTAACTAAGGGGCCCTACGAGCAGTACTTC. Translated: CASSLTKGPYEQYF.

The V and J genes are TRBV2 and TRBJ2-3; D unresolved. Trimming took 0 bases from V and 4 from J, leaving 14 bases between them. Germline-derived CDR1 and CDR2 are SNHLY and FYNNEI. There are 16 residues in the CDR3. The CDR3 sequence: CASSEAIGYHSDTQYF. CDR3 sequence (DNA): TGTGCCAGCAGTGAAGCGATCGGTTACCACTCAGATACGCAGTATTTT.

Regarding this clone: One junction end does not reproduce the germline sequence, and a read error may be involved. The DNA for the CDR3 is TGTGCCAGCAGTTTAGTAGGGACAGATCAACCCCAGCATTTT. Encoded protein: CASSLVGTDQPQHF. This chain joins TRBV27 and TRBJ1-5; 7 nucleotides match TRBD1. The germline V gene encodes CDR1 MNHEY and CDR2 SMNVEV (reference sequence). The CDR3 runs 14 residues.

This chain links TRBV7-3 with TRBJ2-7; a weak D match, TRBD2 (6 bases). The germline gives CDR1 SGHTA, CDR2 FQGTGA. Trimming cost V 3 bases and J 6 bases, with 12 bases left between them. The CDR3 is 13 amino acids. For the CDR3, the DNA is TGTGCCAGCAGCTTGGAAAGGGGAGGCGAGCAGTACTTC. This encodes CASSLERGGEQYF.

The rearrangement joins TRBV19 to TRBJ2-3; 14 nucleotides agree with TRBD2. With 5 bases clipped from V and 6 bases from J, the junction kept 1 base outside the gene matches. Germline CDR1 LNHDA, CDR2 SQIVND (reference sequence). The CDR3 totals 14 residues. CDR3 DNA sequence: TGTGCCAGTAGTTGGACTAGCGGGAGGGATACGCAGTATTTT. Translating it yields CASSWTSGRDTQYF.